The present T cell receptor (beta chain) was sequenced within a study of T cell responses to AZD1222 COVID-19 vaccine. Study-level results: Following two doses of AZD1222, Spike-specific TCR breadth and depth rose. Distributed over spike, vaccine-associated CD4 TCRs predominated at 160-218 and 743-854.

Using immunoSEQ multiplex PCR, the repertoire was profiled, and TCRdb retains in-frame clones only, with some absent. The table has about 220,000 clones, 85% to 95% seen once. The V and J ends lost 4 bases and 0 bases respectively, with 9 bases between them. The germline V gene has CDR1 SNHLY and CDR2 FYNNEI. This CDR3 is 14 amino acids long. Worth noting for this clone: What it recognizes is unknown.

Sequenced material: peripheral blood, taken on day 0 of MenACWY control vaccination. V gene TRBV2 combines with J gene TRBJ2-5, with D hard to call. The clonotype was recovered from an adult in good health. The CDR3 coding sequence is TGTGCCAGCAGTGCCGGTAGGAACCAAGAGACCCAGTACTTC. It yields the protein CASSAGRNQETQYF.